These T cell receptor beta chains were read from a single sample in a study of blood T cells in healthy people across ages. TCRdb fed the 5' RACE reads into MiXCR, producing one record per CDR3 protein. The data hold 1.5 million to 2 million distinct CDR3 sequences, with 49% observed a single time. The sequencing input was blood. These receptors all come from a woman in her thirties or forties in good health. CDR3s include the opening cysteine and the closing phenylalanine or tryptophan. The D gene is left open where the match is weak. Expanded clones are given a class, and other clones once, few, many or no size at all.

d_call	j_call	clone_size	v_call	cdr3_aa	cdr3_nt
.	TRBJ2-5	few	TRBV9	CASSAHTQETQYF	TGTGCCAGCAGCGCCCACACGCAAGAGACCCAGTACTTC
.	TRBJ2-6	few	TRBV27	CASSLASGVSGANVLTF	TGTGCCAGCAGTTTAGCTTCAGGGGTCTCTGGGGCCAACGTCCTGACTTTC
.	TRBJ1-2	many	TRBV28	CASSLDRGTYGYTF	TGTGCCAGCAGTCTGGACCGTGGCACCTATGGCTACACCTTC
TRBD1	TRBJ1-4	.	TRBV5-1	CASSLREAGGFGEKLFF	TGCGCCAGCAGCCTCCGGGAAGCAGGGGGCTTCGGTGAAAAACTGTTTTTT
TRBD1	TRBJ1-1	.	TRBV6-2/TRBV6-3	CASSSDRELNTEAFF	TGTGCCAGCAGTTCGGACAGGGAGCTGAACACTGAAGCTTTCTTT
TRBD1	TRBJ1-2	once	TRBV7-2	CASSLDRGGWGYTF	TGTGCCAGCAGCTTAGACAGGGGGGGATGGGGCTACACCTTC
.	TRBJ2-5	.	TRBV11-2	CASSFGIGTEKTQYF	TGTGCCAGCAGCTTCGGGATAGGGACTGAGAAGACCCAGTACTTC
TRBD1	TRBJ2-1	.	TRBV7-3	CASSPSRDRGVNEQFF	TGTGCCAGCAGCCCAAGTCGGGACAGGGGAGTCAATGAGCAGTTCTTC
TRBD2	TRBJ2-5	.	TRBV29-1	CSVVRGGSQETQYF	TGCAGCGTTGTTCGCGGGGGGTCTCAAGAGACCCAGTACTTC
.	TRBJ1-2	.	TRBV7-2	CASSDLREYGYTF	TGTGCCAGCAGCGATCTCAGGGAGTATGGCTACACCTTC
.	TRBJ1-5	.	TRBV13	CASSDTRDSNQPQHF	TGTGCCAGCAGCGATACTCGGGATAGCAATCAGCCCCAGCATTTT
.	TRBJ2-7	few	TRBV29-1	CSGEEDYEQYF	TGCAGCGGTGAAGAGGACTACGAGCAGTACTTC
.	TRBJ2-1	.	TRBV20-1	CSARDHPMAGEQFF	TGCAGTGCTAGAGATCATCCCATGGCAGGCGAGCAGTTCTTC
TRBD2	TRBJ2-5	.	TRBV7-2	CASSPSSGGFETQYF	TGTGCCAGCAGCCCCAGTAGCGGGGGGTTTGAGACCCAGTACTTC
.	TRBJ2-5	.	TRBV7-2	CASSYAGAKETQYF	TGTGCCAGCAGCTACGCAGGGGCGAAAGAGACCCAGTACTTC
.	TRBJ2-5	.	TRBV9	CASSVSPAETQYF	TGTGCCAGCAGCGTATCTCCGGCGGAGACCCAGTACTTC
TRBD2	TRBJ2-1	many	TRBV6-2/TRBV6-3	CASSKGTTAYNEQFF	TGTGCCAGCAGTAAAGGGACTACCGCCTACAATGAGCAGTTCTTC
.	TRBJ2-1	once	TRBV12-3/TRBV12-4	CASSLDWTEQFF	TGTGCCAGCAGTTTAGACTGGACCGAGCAGTTCTTC
TRBD2	TRBJ2-5	.	TRBV12-3/TRBV12-4	CASSLRAGGKETQYF	TGTGCCAGCAGTTTACGGGCGGGGGGCAAAGAGACCCAGTACTTC
.	TRBJ2-5	.	TRBV28	CASSLSGAQYF	TGTGCCAGCAGTTTATCGGGGGCCCAGTACTTC
.	TRBJ1-6	once	TRBV20-1	CSARGELYNSPLHF	TGCAGTGCTAGGGGGGAGCTCTATAATTCACCCCTCCACTTT
.	TRBJ1-2	.	TRBV4-3	CASSQGHVLSTGYTF	TGCGCCAGCAGCCAAGGGCATGTTCTTAGCACCGGCTACACCTTC
TRBD2	TRBJ2-7	few	TRBV24-1	CATSVREEGEWYLDEQYF	TGTGCCACCAGTGTTCGGGAGGAGGGAGAGTGGTACCTCGACGAGCAGTACTTC
TRBD2	TRBJ2-1	.	TRBV12-3/TRBV12-4	CASRKGTGTNGGALNEQFF	TGTGCCAGCAGGAAAGGGACCGGGACTAACGGGGGGGCTCTCAATGAGCAGTTCTTC
.	TRBJ2-7	.	TRBV2	CASSEEKTISYEQYF	TGTGCCAGCAGTGAGGAGAAAACGATCTCCTACGAGCAGTACTTC
.	TRBJ2-3	.	TRBV6-1	CASLRGGGDTQYF	TGTGCCAGCCTAAGAGGGGGAGGAGATACGCAGTATTTT